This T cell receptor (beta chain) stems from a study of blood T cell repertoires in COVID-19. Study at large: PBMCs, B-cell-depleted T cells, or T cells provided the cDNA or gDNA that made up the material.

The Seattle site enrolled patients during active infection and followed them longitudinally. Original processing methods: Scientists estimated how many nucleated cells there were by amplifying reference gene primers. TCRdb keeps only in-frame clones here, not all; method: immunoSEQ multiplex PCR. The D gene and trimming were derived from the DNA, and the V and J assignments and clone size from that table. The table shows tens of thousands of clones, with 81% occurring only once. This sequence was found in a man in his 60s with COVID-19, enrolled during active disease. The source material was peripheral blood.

Here the CDR3 reads CAISFDRVGDTQYF. For the CDR3, the DNA is TGTGCCATCAGCTTTGACAGGGTGGGTGATACGCAGTATTTT. The chain is built from TRBV10-3 and TRBJ2-3, with 7 bases matching TRBD1. Germline values: CDR1 ENHRY, CDR2 SYGVKD. V was pared by 6 bases and J by 6 bases, with 9 bases of the junction left unmatched. CDR3 length: 14 amino acids.